This TCR beta chain was observed in a study of T-cell memory formation after mild COVID-19. Overall study: Most TCR clusters belonged to a single donor. Study outcomes and limitations: Researchers report contracting CD4+ clones mostly in CM and EM, with CD8+ clones in EMRA.

Looked up from germline, CDR1 is SGHRS and CDR2 is YFSETQ. The CDR3 consists of 14 residues. The germline V and J ends were trimmed by 2 bases and 0 bases, with 8 bases remaining between them. It was 5'RACE with constant-segment primers that produced the TCR alpha and TCR beta cDNA libraries, which carried sample barcodes and UMIs. TCRdb analysed the 5' RACE reads with MiXCR anew, one entry per CDR3 protein. This table holds roughly 190,000 distinct CDR3 sequences, roughly a tenth found once. In the case of this clonotype: The antigen remains undetermined.

Sequenced: PBMCs or a T cell subset sorted from them (not recorded which). The gene calls are TRBV5-1 and TRBJ1-2, with unresolved D. The TCR sequence derives from a man between 18 and 29 years old who had mild COVID-19 (a few samples of this study predate the infection). Cell type and time point are not known. This CDR3 is CASSFHRTNYGYTF. The CDR3, as DNA: TGCGCCAGCAGCTTTCATAGAACTAACTATGGCTACACCTTC.